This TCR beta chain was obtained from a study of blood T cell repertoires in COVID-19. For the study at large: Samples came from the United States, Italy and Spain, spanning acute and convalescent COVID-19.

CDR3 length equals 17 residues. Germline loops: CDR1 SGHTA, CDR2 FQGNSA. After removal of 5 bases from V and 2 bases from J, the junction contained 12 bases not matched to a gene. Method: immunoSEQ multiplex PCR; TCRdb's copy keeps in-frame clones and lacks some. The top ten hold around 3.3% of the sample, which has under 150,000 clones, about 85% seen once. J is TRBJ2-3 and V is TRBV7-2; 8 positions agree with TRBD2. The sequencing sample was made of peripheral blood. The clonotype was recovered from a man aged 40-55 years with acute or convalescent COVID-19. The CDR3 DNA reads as TGTGCCAGCAGCCCCCGGTACAGCGGGGGCTTCACAGATACGCAGTATTTT. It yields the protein CASSPRYSGGFTDTQYF. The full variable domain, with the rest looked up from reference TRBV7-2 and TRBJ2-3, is GAGVSQSPSNKVTEKGKDVELRCDPISGHTALYWYRQSLGQGLEFLIYFQGNSAPDKSGLPSDRFSAERTGGSVSTLTIQRTQQEDSAVYLCASSPRYSGGFTDTQYFGPGTRLTVL.